Listed below are T cell receptor beta chains from one sample, sequenced in a study of shared clonotypes between healthy human individuals. Using immunoSEQ multiplex PCR, the repertoire was profiled, and TCRdb retains in-frame clones only, with some absent. This sample has roughly 640,000 clones, with approximately 79% found just once. The sample was memory CD4+ T cells sorted from blood. The source is a woman in her twenties or thirties in good health. The CDR3 runs from the conserved cysteine through the conserved F or W. Size tells how often a clone was seen (once, few, many) or the class of an expanded clone, and some rows leave it out.

TRBJ2-2 many TRBV7-2 CASSRRDAGELFF
TRBJ2-3 few TRBV11-3 CASSRGTSGVADTQYF
TRBJ1-1 . TRBV15 CATSRGEGVGRNTEAFF
TRBJ1-1 many TRBV6-5 CASSYWVGTEAFF
TRBJ2-7 . TRBV7-9 CASSPGGQGAYEQYF
TRBJ2-5 . TRBV5-1 CASSTVPGTGGKETQYF
TRBJ2-2 . TRBV6-5 CASSSVGSDTGELFF
TRBJ2-7 . TRBV27 CASSSADSYEQYF
TRBJ2-7 few TRBV6-6 CASRTDRGLSYEQYF
TRBJ2-5 many TRBV27 CASRRPGETQYF
TRBJ1-1 . TRBV9 CASSAGGLTRSTEAFF
TRBJ1-1 . TRBV28 CASSLFIDPNTEAFF
TRBJ1-4 . TRBV5-1 CASSLGDRDNEKLFF
TRBJ2-6 . TRBV5-3 CARSLGDRRLSGANVLTF
TRBJ1-4 . TRBV7-9 CASSPVEKLFF
TRBJ1-2 once TRBV6-6 CASSRDRVDGYTF
TRBJ2-1 few TRBV18 CASSPPTTSGRDEQFF
TRBJ2-7 . TRBV18 CASSPPGPGGQSEQYF
TRBJ2-7 few TRBV30 CAWSVLAGVIYF
TRBJ2-2 . TRBV29-1 CSVDGGSGRENTGELFF
TRBJ2-3 once TRBV7-2 CASTPPNTDTQYF
TRBJ2-2 once TRBV5-1 CASSVEGGANTGELFF
TRBJ2-4 few TRBV7-9 CASSTGGPGSDKNIQYF
TRBJ1-1 . TRBV27 CASSRRGTVLNTEAFF
TRBJ2-1 . TRBV2 CASSPISGASVGNEQFF
TRBJ2-3 . TRBV5-4 CASTTSGTDTQYF
TRBJ2-7 . TRBV20-1 CSARDINEQYF
TRBJ1-2 few TRBV7-2 CASSQPGQGNYGYTF
TRBJ1-4 . TRBV14 CASSPVGSVKLFF
TRBJ2-5 few TRBV2 CASSEVDRRIGETQYF
TRBJ2-1 . TRBV5-1 CASSLGTMAAVNEQFF
TRBJ2-1 . TRBV5-4 CASSGDSFNEQFF
TRBJ1-2 . TRBV4-1 CASSNGRQGNFGGYTF
TRBJ2-1 . TRBV28 CASSPPDRSGEQFF
TRBJ1-1 many TRBV28 CASSLYGHMNTEAFF
TRBJ1-5 . TRBV28 CASSRYDAQPQHF
TRBJ2-1 . TRBV2 CASSGTGVDEQFF
TRBJ1-2 once TRBV19 CASSSGQGVYGYTF
TRBJ2-3 . TRBV5-1 CASSLNPGSTDTQYF
TRBJ1-5 . TRBV5-1 CASSFRGDQPQHF
TRBJ1-3 . TRBV5-8 CASRGPLKSGNTIYF
TRBJ1-5 . TRBV6-1 CASSGHGNQPQHF
TRBJ2-1 . TRBV6-1 CASRPGQSYNEQFF
TRBJ2-6 . TRBV13 CASSRILTGFEGSGANVLTF
TRBJ1-2 . TRBV28 CASSFSGGEDYTF
TRBJ1-5 . TRBV2 CASSGLRGNQPQHF
TRBJ1-5 . TRBV18 CASSGGENQPQHF
TRBJ2-5 . TRBV18 CASSSTTGTGPSGETQYF
TRBJ1-1 . TRBV11-1 CASSLAQGAGTEAFF
TRBJ1-1 . TRBV16 CASSQSGPEAFF
TRBJ2-7 . TRBV5-4 CASSLDNRGREQYF
TRBJ2-3 . TRBV6-4 CASSAGSSTDTQYF
TRBJ2-7 many TRBV29-1 CSVGPGTGISYEQYF
TRBJ2-1 . TRBV6-1 CASWTASGSYNEQFF
TRBJ2-7 . TRBV27 CASSYKTSGDVAYEQYF
TRBJ2-7 . TRBV10-3 CAISKDSFAYEQYF
TRBJ1-1 few TRBV5-1 CASSLVRTGGGTNTEAFF